This T cell receptor (beta chain) was found in a study of T-cell reconstitution after alpha-beta-depleted transplantation in children (dated by TCRdb to 2016 to 2017). Regarding the study in general: Using TCR repertoire profiling, the study quantitatively followed how T-cell immune reconstitution unfolded in children after TCRalphabeta/CD19-depleted allogeneic hematopoietic cell transplantation.

Receptor libraries were prepared by PCR. The run used an Illumina HiSeq 2500. TCR library preparation used molecular barcoding, with unique molecular identifiers applied to normalize quantification of the TCRbeta repertoire. The raw public data were reprocessed by TCRdb itself: fastp quality trimming at Q25, MiXCR clonotype calling, in-frame beta chains only. Rows with a matching CDR3 protein are joined into one entry that keeps the most common DNA and genes. Recorded for this sample are 250,000 to 350,000 distinct CDR3 sequences; nearly 10% of them occurred a single time. The top ten clonotypes cover over 9% of the sample. About this clonotype itself: Which antigen it targets is not known. No qualities accompany the bases; no much larger clone lies one base away.

The CDR3, from cysteine to phenylalanine, totals 16 residues. Just the 48-base CDR3 DNA is kept, in frame starting at base 1. The germline V end is reduced by 5 bases and the J end by 1 base; junction bases left unmatched: 6. The germline V gene yields MNHNS for CDR1 and SASEGT for CDR2. The input for sequencing was PBMCs from the stem cell graft donor, taken from the stem cell graft. In this chain, TRBV6-1 is recombined with TRBJ1-5; 9 middle bases align to TRBD1. The clonotype originates from a human donor who donated a stem cell graft to a child with SCID. The DNA sequence is given as TGTGCCAGCAGTACCACAGGGGGCTGGAGCAATCAGCCCCAGCATTTT. Translated, this is CASSTTGGWSNQPQHF.